These 17 T cell receptor beta chains originate from one sample sequenced in a study of T cells after somatic rescue of genetic block. Using immunoSEQ multiplex PCR, the repertoire was profiled, and TCRdb retains in-frame clones only, with some absent. The sample includes around 7,000 clones, 80% to 85% of them seen just once. The sample consisted of peripheral blood mononuclear cells (PBMCs). These TCRs come from a boy under 18.

The gene calls are TRBV18 and TRBJ1-1; the match to TRBD1 covers 7 bases. The CDR3 sequence is 16 residues long. Germline V gene data show CDR1 as KGHSH and CDR2 as LQKENI. V gave up 3 bases and J gave up 1 base; unmatched junction bases: 8. The CDR3 loop reads CASSPRPQGWNTEAFF. CDR3 bases: TGTGCCAGCTCACCTCGCCCACAGGGGTGGAACACTGAAGCTTTCTTT.

This clone has just one count. The chain uses TRBV7-2 and TRBJ1-2, with 9 bases aligning to TRBD1. Unmatched junction bases numbered 13, after V lost 5 bases and J lost 3 bases. This CDR3 comprises 17 residues. The germline gives CDR1 SGHTA, CDR2 FQGNSA. In DNA, the CDR3 is TGTGCCAGCAGCCCCGGGACAGGGTTGGGGGTGGACTATGGCTACACCTTC. Encoded protein: CASSPGTGLGVDYGYTF.

The chain links TRBV23-1 to TRBJ2-4; D is perhaps TRBD2 (6 bases). TRBV23-1 has ORF status, its function being uncertain. The CDR3 runs 17 residues. Trimming cost V 2 bases and J 0 bases, with 14 bases left between them. This chain's CDR3 is CASSQGTRGAAKNIQYF. DNA of the CDR3: TGCGCCAGCAGTCAAGGGACTCGGGGCGCAGCCAAAAACATTCAGTACTTC.

The V call is TRBV21-1, the J call TRBJ2-3. TRBV21-1 is termed a pseudogene. The CDR3 is 16 amino acids. CDR3 DNA sequence: TGTGCCAGCAGCAACCAGCCCTCGGGGACGTTAAATACGCAGTATTTT. Amino acid sequence: CASSNQPSGTLNTQYF.

Only one count was recorded for this clone. The V gene is TRBV14, the J gene TRBJ2-2, with 7 bases lining up with TRBD2. The CDR3 has 14 residues. V trimming: 4 bases; J trimming: 6 bases; junction bases outside the gene matches: 5. CDR1 is SGHDN and CDR2 is FVKESK in the germline V gene. The CDR3 spells CASSRYAGAGELFF. The CDR3 bases are TGTGCCAGCAGCCGATACGCGGGAGCCGGGGAGCTGTTTTTT.

J is TRBJ1-2 and V is TRBV4-2; D perhaps matches TRBD1 (5 bases). The germline V gene has CDR1 LGHNA and CDR2 YNFKEQ. The CDR3 covers 14 residues. V was pared by 1 base and J by 6 bases, with 12 bases between. The CDR3 spells CASSQGFREDGYTF. CDR3 sequence (DNA): TGTGCCAGCAGCCAAGGATTCAGGGAAGATGGCTACACCTTC.

The rearrangement links TRBV7-2 to TRBJ1-5; 10 bases agree with TRBD1. The CDR3 totals 16 residues. Looked up from germline, CDR1 is SGHTA and CDR2 is FQGNSA. With 4 bases clipped from V and 4 bases from J, the junction kept 7 bases outside the gene matches. CDR3 sequence (DNA): TGTGCCAGCAGCTCCCCCGGGACAGGGGTAAATCAGCCCCAGCATTTT. Protein product: CASSSPGTGVNQPQHF.

The table lists this clone with a few counts. The rearrangement joins TRBV7-9 to TRBJ1-1; no definite D call. Deletions cut 4 bases from V and 11 bases from J, with 14 bases between. CDR1 and CDR2 from the germline V gene are SEHNR and FQNEAQ (reference sequence). The length of the CDR3 is 12 residues. The DNA for the CDR3 is TGTGCCAGCAGCTCCCCGGACCCGTGGGCTTTCTTT. Protein sequence: CASSSPDPWAFF.

This clone came up a few times. V usage is TRBV6-5 and J usage is TRBJ1-6; D perhaps matches TRBD1 (6 bases). The germline V and J ends were trimmed by 8 bases and 4 bases, with 12 bases remaining between them. In germline, CDR1 is MNHEY, CDR2 SVGAGI. This CDR3 has 14 residues. CDR3 DNA: TGTGCCAGCGGGAAGGGGGGTTATAATTCACCCCTCCACTTT. Amino acid sequence: CASGKGGYNSPLHF.

The CDR3 loop reads CASSGPFLGGTEAFF. DNA for the CDR3: TGTGCCAGCAGTGGGCCCTTCCTCGGCGGGACTGAAGCTTTCTTT. The chain links TRBV2 to TRBJ1-1, with no clear D. CDR1 is SNHLY and CDR2 is FYNNEI in the germline V gene. V was pared by 4 bases and J by 5 bases, with 17 bases between. The CDR3 loop spans 15 amino acids.

The chain carries TRBV4-2 and TRBJ1-3; possible D gene TRBD1, 5 bases. The CDR3 is 16 residues long. Trimming removed 2 bases from V and 1 base from J, with 12 bases in between. Germline loops: CDR1 LGHNA, CDR2 YNFKEQ. This CDR3 reads CASSQQDNRSGNTIYF. The DNA for the CDR3 is TGTGCCAGCAGCCAACAGGACAACAGGTCTGGAAACACCATATATTTT.

The CDR3 nucleotides are TGTGCCAGCAGCGCAGACAGGGGGTCCTACGAGCAGTACTTC. It translates to CASSADRGSYEQYF. V is TRBV5-4 and J is TRBJ2-7; 9 nucleotides line up with TRBD1. With 4 bases clipped from V and 1 base from J, the junction kept 3 bases outside the gene matches. From germline, CDR1 is SGHNT and CDR2 YYREEE (reference sequence). The CDR3 contains 14 residues. Supplemented by reference TRBV5-4 and TRBJ2-7, the full variable domain reads ETGVTQSPTHLIKTRGQQVTLRCSSQSGHNTVSWYQQALGQGPQFIFQYYREEENGRGNFPPRFSGLQFPNYSSELNVNALELDDSALYLCASSADRGSYEQYFGPGTRLTVT.

This chain connects TRBV19 to TRBJ2-7; D is perhaps TRBD1 (5 bases). V dropped 3 bases and J dropped 3 bases, with 15 bases sitting between them. Germline CDR1 reads LNHDA; CDR2 reads SQIVND (reference sequence). There are 15 residues in the CDR3. This chain's CDR3 is CASSIFGTGNYEQYF. The CDR3 coding sequence is TGTGCCAGTAGTATCTTTGGAACAGGAAACTACGAGCAGTACTTC.

This chain connects TRBV18 to TRBJ2-3, with 13 bases lining up with TRBD2. V lost 2 bases, J lost 5 bases, and 1 base stayed unmatched. CDR1 and CDR2 (germline): KGHSH, LQKENI. The CDR3 runs 15 residues. The DNA of the CDR3 is TGTGCCAGCTCACCAAGACTAGCGGGAGGAGATACGCAGTATTTT. Translation gives CASSPRLAGGDTQYF.

This clone has just one count. CDR3 in DNA: TGTGCCAGCAGCTTAGGGGTGACAGGGTCAGAGTTCTTC. It translates to CASSLGVTGSEFF. This sequence joins TRBV11-3 and TRBJ2-1; 7 bases are shared with TRBD1. From germline, CDR1 is SGHNT and CDR2 YENEEA. Trimming removed 1 base from V and 14 bases from J; junction bases left unmatched: 8. The CDR3 extends over 13 amino acids. Based on the CDR3 plus reference TRBV11-3 and TRBJ2-1, the full variable domain is EAGVVQSPRYKIIEKKQPVAFWCNPISGHNTLYWYLQNLGQGPELLIRYENEEAVDDSQLPKDRFSAERLKGVDSTLKIQPAELGDSAVYLCASSLGVTGSEFFGPGTRLTVL.

This clone is termed medium-sized. J is TRBJ1-6 and V is TRBV4-3; unclear D gene. The length of the CDR3 is 15 residues. The germline V gene has CDR1 LGHNA and CDR2 YSLEER. V dropped 3 bases and J dropped 5 bases, with 11 bases sitting between them. The CDR3 reads CASSQSRVNNSPLHF. CDR3 DNA: TGCGCCAGCAGCCAGTCTAGGGTGAATAATTCACCCCTCCACTTT.

J is TRBJ2-4 and V is TRBV5-6, with TRBD2 as a possible D gene (5 bases). V lost 0 bases, J lost 9 bases, and 7 bases lay in between. The CDR3 runs to 12 residues. Looked up from germline, CDR1 is SGHDT and CDR2 is YYEEEE. CDR3 amino acids: CASSLDAGIQYF. For the CDR3, the DNA is TGTGCCAGCAGCTTGGACGCGGGCATTCAGTACTTC. Full variable domain (missing parts from reference TRBV5-6 and TRBJ2-4): DAGVTQSPTHLIKTRGQQVTLRCSPKSGHDTVSWYQQALGQGPQFIFQYYEEEERQRGNFPDRFSGHQFPNYSSELNVNALLLGDSALYLCASSLDAGIQYFGAGTRLSVL.